In this sample, the clone carrying this TCR beta chain turned up many times. Its antigen is not identified. A J-beta primer mix and a sample-barcoded 5' primer were used in a second PCR of about 7 to 12 cycles. Each cDNA molecule was tagged by a template-switch adaptor with 12 random nucleotides. From the 5' RACE reads, TCRdb called clonotypes with MiXCR, one entry per CDR3 protein. The data contain some 640,000 distinct CDR3 sequences, approximately 30% of them singletons. The data derive from a study of blood T cells in healthy people across ages. Study-wide points: Age showed a roughly linear inverse relationship with TCR beta diversity per million T cells. The study found TCR beta diversity correlated strongly with naive T cell percentage.

CDR3 length equals 13 residues. Germline V gene sequence: CDR1 SGDLS, CDR2 YYNGEE. V was cut by 4 bases and J by 8 bases, with 13 bases left in between. The V gene is TRBV9, the J gene TRBJ2-1, with D possibly TRBD1 on 6 matching bases. The source of this sequence is an elderly woman in good health. Sequenced input: blood. CDR3 amino acids: CASSSRGGDEQFF. The DNA of the CDR3 is TGTGCCAGCAGCTCCAGAGGGGGTGATGAGCAGTTCTTC.